A single sample gave rise to the 26 T cell receptor beta chains below, sequenced in a study of cytomegalovirus exposure and HLA in healthy donors. The PCR was carried out with 60 Vbeta primers and 13 Jbeta primers. Using immunoSEQ multiplex PCR, the repertoire was profiled, and TCRdb retains in-frame clones only, with some absent. The sample records around 120,000 clones, 60% to 80% being singletons. The sample was PBMCs. The receptors originated from a man aged 50 or older in good health and CMV-seropositive.

V and J are TRBV9 and TRBJ1-3, with 7 positions matching TRBD1. Germline V CDR1 and CDR2: SGDLS, YYNGEE. The length of the CDR3 is 14 residues. V dropped 3 bases and J dropped 2; count of bases not matched to a gene: 2. CDR3 sequence (DNA): TGTGCCAGCAGCGCGCAGGGGGCTGGAAACACCATATATTTT. Its protein is CASSAQGAGNTIYF.

The V call is TRBV6-1, the J call TRBJ1-4; D is undetermined. The germline V gene encodes CDR1 MNHNS and CDR2 SASEGT. The CDR3 is made up of 14 amino acids. Trimming removed 11 bases from V and 8 bases from J, with 21 bases in between. The CDR3 DNA reads as TGTGCCGGTAGAGCAGGCGGGGTTGGGGAAAAACTGTTTTTT. Its translation: CAGRAGGVGEKLFF.

The table lists this clone with many counts. The CDR3 protein is CASSGVGLAGGEADTQYF. The CDR3 DNA reads TGCGCCAGCAGTGGAGTGGGACTAGCGGGAGGAGAGGCAGATACGCAGTATTTT. The chain is built from TRBV10-1 and TRBJ2-3; 15 bases align to TRBD2. V lost 4 bases to trimming and J lost 4 bases; unmatched junction nucleotides: 9. CDR3 length: 18 amino acids. Germline V gene lookup returns CDR1 WNHNN and CDR2 SYGVQD (reference sequence).

V and J are TRBV10-2 and TRBJ1-4, with 7 nucleotides matching TRBD1. V was pared by 4 bases and J by 3 bases, with 8 bases of the junction left unmatched. Germline assignment: CDR1 WSHSY and CDR2 SAAADI. This CDR3 has 16 residues. The CDR3 nucleotides are TGCGCCAGCAGTGCGGGGCAGGGGGTAGCTAATGAAAAACTGTTTTTT. Translating gives CASSAGQGVANEKLFF.

CDR3 sequence (DNA): TGTGCCAGCAGCAACACAGGCCCTGGGGCCAACGTCCTGACTTTC. Its protein is CASSNTGPGANVLTF. The chain carries TRBV5-6 and TRBJ2-6; possibly TRBD1 for D (5 bases). In germline, CDR1 is SGHDT, CDR2 YYEEEE. This CDR3 is built from 15 residues. The ends were cut back, 4 bases at V and 2 bases at J, with 10 bases in the middle. The complete variable domain, with remaining parts taken from reference TRBV5-6 and TRBJ2-6, reads DAGVTQSPTHLIKTRGQQVTLRCSPKSGHDTVSWYQQALGQGPQFIFQYYEEEERQRGNFPDRFSGHQFPNYSSELNVNALLLGDSALYLCASSNTGPGANVLTFGAGSRLTVL.

CDR3 sequence: CASSPSGGGSEKLFF. The DNA of the CDR3 is TGTGCCAGCTCACCGTCAGGCGGGGGGTCTGAAAAACTGTTTTTT. This chain uses TRBV18 with TRBJ1-4; D is possibly TRBD1 (5 bases). Germline V lookup: CDR1 KGHSH, CDR2 LQKENI. V gave up 3 bases and J gave up 7 bases, with 15 bases separating them. The CDR3 contains 15 residues.

The chain employs TRBV6-5 and TRBJ2-7; 7 bases agree with TRBD2. CDR3 size: 14 residues. The germline gives CDR1 MNHEY, CDR2 SVGAGI. The V segment lost 7 bases and the J segment 5 bases; nucleotides outside the gene matches: 11. CDR3 DNA sequence: TGTGCCAGCATTCTTAGAACGGGAGGCGACGAGCAGTACTTC. Translated, it gives CASILRTGGDEQYF.

The J gene is TRBJ2-5, the V gene TRBV6-5; D perhaps matches TRBD1 (5 bases). The J call is in doubt because the DNA end fits TRBJ2-7 better. The CDR3 sequence is 14 residues long. The germline V gene has CDR1 MNHEY and CDR2 SVGAGI. CDR3 protein: CASRFLRDSYEQYF. The CDR3 DNA sequence: TGTGCCAGCCGATTTTTAAGAGACAGCTACGAGCAGTACTTC.

This clone was counted many times. V is TRBV5-1 and J is TRBJ1-3; tentative D call: TRBD1 (5 bases). This CDR3 comprises 15 residues. V was shortened by 0 bases and J by 4 bases, with 11 bases between the two germline ends. Germline V lookup: CDR1 SGHRS, CDR2 YFSETQ. CDR3 bases: TGCGCCAGCAGCTTGGCCTCTGGGGCCGGAAACACCATATATTTT. Translation: CASSLASGAGNTIYF.

This chain links TRBV19 with TRBJ1-5; 7 positions agree with TRBD1. This CDR3 contains 16 residues. With 5 bases clipped from V and 3 bases from J, the junction kept 10 bases outside the gene matches. Germline V gives CDR1 LNHDA, CDR2 SQIVND (reference sequence). CDR3 nucleotides: TGTGCCAGTAGTTTCACAGGGGACCGAACCAATCAGCCCCAGCATTTT. Translating it yields CASSFTGDRTNQPQHF.

In DNA, the CDR3 is TGTGCCAGCAGGGGCTATGACACTGAAGCTTTCTTT. This codes for CASRGYDTEAFF. The gene calls are TRBV6-1 and TRBJ1-1; D ambiguous. The germline V gene encodes CDR1 MNHNS and CDR2 SASEGT. This CDR3 comprises 12 residues. V dropped 6 bases and J dropped 3 bases, with 8 bases sitting between them.

The gene calls are TRBV15 and TRBJ1-2, with 7 positions matching TRBD1. This CDR3 comprises 15 residues. The germline CDR1 and CDR2 sequences are LNHNV and YYDKDF (reference sequence). J was trimmed by 4 bases and V by 8 bases; bases with no gene match: 13. The CDR3 spells CATSQTVTGVYGYTF. CDR3 bases: TGTGCCACCTCTCAAACCGTAACAGGGGTCTATGGCTACACCTTC.

V is TRBV7-8 and J is TRBJ1-5; D is uncertain. The germline V gene encodes CDR1 SGHVS and CDR2 FQNEAQ. The germline V and J ends were trimmed by 5 bases and 6 bases, with 20 bases remaining between them. The CDR3 has 16 residues. CDR3 in DNA: TGTGCCAGCAGCCCCGAGGGTTACACATCAGCTCAGCCCCAGCATTTT. Its protein is CASSPEGYTSAQPQHF.

This clone was counted between two and nine times. The CDR3 protein is CASSTSWTSSYEQYF. CDR3 nucleotide sequence: TGTGCCAGTAGTACTTCCTGGACTAGCTCCTACGAGCAGTACTTC. The chain joins TRBV19 to TRBJ2-7; the match to TRBD2 covers 7 bases. Per the germline V gene, CDR1 is LNHDA and CDR2 is SQIVND (reference sequence). CDR3 length equals 15 residues. V lost 4 bases to trimming and J lost 0 bases; unmatched junction nucleotides: 6.

The table lists this clone with a few counts. This chain connects TRBV7-8 to TRBJ1-3, with 7 bases matching TRBD1. The CDR3 has 15 amino acids. Trimming took 2 bases from V and 2 from J; bases not matched to a gene: 3. Germline-derived CDR1 and CDR2 are SGHVS and FQNEAQ. The CDR3 protein is CASSLHRGAGNTIYF. The CDR3 coding sequence is TGTGCCAGCAGCTTACACAGGGGCGCTGGAAACACCATATATTTT.

The gene calls are TRBV5-1 and TRBJ2-5; D is perhaps TRBD1 (5 bases). The V end lost 4 bases, the J end lost 1 base, and 14 bases lay between the germline ends. The CDR3 extends over 15 amino acids. Germline lookup yields CDR1 SGHRS and CDR2 YFSETQ. As DNA, the CDR3 is TGCGCCAGCAGCCGAAGTCGGACATCCCAAGAGACCCAGTACTTC. Its translation is CASSRSRTSQETQYF.

The chain employs TRBV11-2 and TRBJ2-5; the match to TRBD2 covers 7 bases. CDR3 size: 16 residues. The germline CDR1 and CDR2 sequences are SGHAT and FQNNGV. Unmatched junction bases numbered 17, after V lost 7 bases and J lost 6 bases. In DNA, the CDR3 is TGTGCCAGCACCTCGCGAAGCGGGGCGAACATAAAGACCCAGTACTTC. The encoded protein is CASTSRSGANIKTQYF.

The gene calls are TRBV4-3 and TRBJ2-2; a weak D match, TRBD2 (6 bases). Trimming took off 4 bases at V and 5 bases at J, with 17 bases between the two ends. Germline CDR1 LGHNA, CDR2 YSLEER. The CDR3 runs 16 residues. The CDR3 region is CASSLYRGIATGELFF. The CDR3 region has the DNA TGCGCCAGCAGCCTCTACCGCGGGATTGCGACCGGGGAGCTGTTTTTT.

The chain joins TRBV6-1 to TRBJ2-3; 8 bases fit TRBD2. The CDR3 has 16 residues. Unmatched junction bases numbered 6, after V lost 2 bases and J lost 2 bases. Per the germline V gene, CDR1 is MNHNS and CDR2 is SASEGT. CDR3 coding DNA: TGTGCCAGCAGTGAATCACTAGCGGTTCCCACAGATACGCAGTATTTT. It is translated as CASSESLAVPTDTQYF.

This clone was counted a few times. The chain combines TRBV5-1 with TRBJ2-1; a possible D gene is TRBD1 (6 bases). The CDR3 consists of 15 residues. CDR1 and CDR2 (germline): SGHRS, YFSETQ. Trimming removed 4 bases from V and 4 bases from J, with 15 bases in between. CDR3 nucleotides: TGCGCCAGCAGCCTCGGCCGGGACATATACAATGAGCAGTTCTTC. As protein: CASSLGRDIYNEQFF.

About this clone itself: A junction boundary mismatches the germline segment, possibly from a read error. In DNA, the CDR3 is TGTGCCAGCAGGGGACAGGGCTCCAACGAGCAGTACTTC. Translated: CASRGQGSNEQYF. The chain links TRBV27 to TRBJ2-5, with 9 bases identical to TRBD1. The J call may be mistaken, given a closer DNA end match to TRBJ2-7. The germline V gene has CDR1 MNHEY and CDR2 SMNVEV (reference sequence). This CDR3 contains 13 residues.

The chain links TRBV7-9 to TRBJ1-2; D unresolved. The CDR3 extends over 15 amino acids. V lost 7 bases, J lost 2 bases, and 17 bases lay in between. Germline V gives CDR1 SEHNR, CDR2 FQNEAQ (reference sequence). The CDR3 DNA is TGTGCCAGCAACTTCCTCGACATACACAACTATGGCTACACCTTC. Its translation: CASNFLDIHNYGYTF.

The chain combines TRBV5-6 with TRBJ1-2; the match to TRBD1 covers 9 bases. V lost 0 bases, J lost 5 bases, and 5 bases stayed unmatched. This CDR3 is 15 amino acids long. Germline V lookup: CDR1 SGHDT, CDR2 YYEEEE. The CDR3: CASSLVWDRVYGYTF. The CDR3 DNA is TGTGCCAGCAGCTTGGTCTGGGACAGGGTTTATGGCTACACCTTC. The whole variable domain, remainder taken from reference TRBV5-6 and TRBJ1-2, is DAGVTQSPTHLIKTRGQQVTLRCSPKSGHDTVSWYQQALGQGPQFIFQYYEEEERQRGNFPDRFSGHQFPNYSSELNVNALLLGDSALYLCASSLVWDRVYGYTFGSGTRLTVV.

The V and J genes are TRBV5-1 and TRBJ2-3; 12 bases align to TRBD2. The junction had 11 bases not matched to a gene; V was cut back by 3 bases and J by 6 bases. The germline gives CDR1 SGHRS, CDR2 YFSETQ. The CDR3 totals 17 residues. The CDR3 nucleotides read TGCGCCAGCAGCTCGAGAAGGACTAGCGGGGATACGGATACGCAGTATTTT. The encoded protein is CASSSRRTSGDTDTQYF.

This chain joins TRBV2 and TRBJ1-2; tentatively, D is TRBD1 (6 bases). This CDR3 has 13 amino acids. From germline, CDR1 is SNHLY and CDR2 FYNNEI. With 10 bases removed from V and 3 bases from J, the gap between germline ends came to 15 bases. This CDR3 is CATHRAEDYGYTF. Written as DNA, the CDR3 is TGTGCCACTCACAGGGCAGAAGACTATGGCTACACCTTC.

The J gene is TRBJ2-7, the V gene TRBV7-9, with D possibly matching TRBD1 (6 bases). The CDR3 has 16 residues. Germline CDR1 and CDR2: SEHNR and FQNEAQ (reference sequence). The V end was cut by 6 bases, the J end by 2 bases, with 20 bases between. CDR3 coding DNA: TGTGCCAGCAGTAGCTTTACAGGGAAGATGCCCTACGAGCAGTACTTC. Its protein is CASSSFTGKMPYEQYF.